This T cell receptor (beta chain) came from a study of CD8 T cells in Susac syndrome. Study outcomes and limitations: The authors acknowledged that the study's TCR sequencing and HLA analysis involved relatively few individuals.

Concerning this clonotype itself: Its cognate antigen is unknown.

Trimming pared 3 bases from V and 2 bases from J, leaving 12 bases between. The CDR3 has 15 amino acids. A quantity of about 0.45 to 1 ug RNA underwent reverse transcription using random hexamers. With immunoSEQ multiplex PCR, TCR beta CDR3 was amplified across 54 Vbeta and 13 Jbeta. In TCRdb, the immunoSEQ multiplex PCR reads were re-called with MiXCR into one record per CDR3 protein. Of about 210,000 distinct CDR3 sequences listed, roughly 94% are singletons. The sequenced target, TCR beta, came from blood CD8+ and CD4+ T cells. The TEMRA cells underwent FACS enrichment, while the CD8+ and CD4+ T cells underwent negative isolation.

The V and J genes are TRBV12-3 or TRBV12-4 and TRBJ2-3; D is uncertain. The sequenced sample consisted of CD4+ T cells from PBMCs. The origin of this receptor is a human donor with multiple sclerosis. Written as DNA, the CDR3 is TGTGCCAGCAGTTTGCGACGGGCGGACACAGATACGCAGTATTTT. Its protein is CASSLRRADTDTQYF.